A single T cell receptor (beta chain) is shown here with its context. Its antigen remains unknown. Germline-derived CDR1 and CDR2 are LNHNV and YYDKDF (reference sequence). The CDR3 is 17 amino acids. V lost 5 bases to trimming and J lost 2 bases; unmatched junction nucleotides: 6. These data come from a study of CD8 T cells in ankylosing spondylitis. TCRdb fed the 5' RACE reads into MiXCR, producing one record per CDR3 protein. Here the sample spans roughly 120,000 distinct CDR3 sequences, about 6.5% being singletons. Study-level results: Some motif variants were previously reported in reactive arthritis synovial fluid and blood.

The chain uses TRBV15 and TRBJ2-3, with 14 positions matching TRBD2. Sequences were obtained from blood, either unsorted or a sorted T cell fraction (not recorded which). The sequence came from a male donor with ankylosing spondylitis or in good health (not recorded which). The CDR3 DNA follows: TGTGCCACCAGCTCCCGGACTAGCGGGGGGTACACAGATACGCAGTATTTT. It translates to CATSSRTSGGYTDTQYF.